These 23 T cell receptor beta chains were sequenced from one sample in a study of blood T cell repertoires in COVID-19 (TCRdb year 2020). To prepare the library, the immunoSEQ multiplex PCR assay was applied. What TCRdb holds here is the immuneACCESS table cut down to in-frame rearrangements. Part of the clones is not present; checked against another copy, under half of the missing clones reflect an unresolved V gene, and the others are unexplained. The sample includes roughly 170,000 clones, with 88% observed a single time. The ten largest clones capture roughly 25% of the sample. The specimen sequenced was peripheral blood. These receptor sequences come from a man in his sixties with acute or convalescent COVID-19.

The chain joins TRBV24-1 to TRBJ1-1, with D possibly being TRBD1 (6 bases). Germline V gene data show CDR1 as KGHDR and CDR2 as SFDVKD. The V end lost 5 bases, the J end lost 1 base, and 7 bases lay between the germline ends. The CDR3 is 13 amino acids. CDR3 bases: TGTGCCACCAGTGGGGGGCAGAACACTGAAGCTTTCTTT. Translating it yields CATSGGQNTEAFF.

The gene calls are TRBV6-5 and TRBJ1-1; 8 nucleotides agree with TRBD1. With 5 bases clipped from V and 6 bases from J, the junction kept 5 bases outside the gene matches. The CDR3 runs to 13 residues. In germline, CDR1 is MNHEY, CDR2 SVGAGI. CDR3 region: CASSQDRVAEAFF. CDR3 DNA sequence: TGTGCCAGCAGTCAGGACAGGGTCGCTGAAGCTTTCTTT.

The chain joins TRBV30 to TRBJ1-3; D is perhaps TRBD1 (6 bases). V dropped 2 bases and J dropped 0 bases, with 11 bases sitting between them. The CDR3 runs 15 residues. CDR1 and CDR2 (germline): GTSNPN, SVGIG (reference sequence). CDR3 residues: CAWSLQGHSGNTIYF. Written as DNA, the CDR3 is TGTGCCTGGAGTTTACAGGGCCACTCTGGAAACACCATATATTTT.

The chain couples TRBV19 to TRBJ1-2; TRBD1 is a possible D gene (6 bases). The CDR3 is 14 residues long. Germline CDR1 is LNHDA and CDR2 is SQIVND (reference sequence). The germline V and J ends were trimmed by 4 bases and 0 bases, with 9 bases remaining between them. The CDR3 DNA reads TGTGCCAGTAGTACCTCAGGGGCTAACTATGGCTACACCTTC. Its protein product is CASSTSGANYGYTF.

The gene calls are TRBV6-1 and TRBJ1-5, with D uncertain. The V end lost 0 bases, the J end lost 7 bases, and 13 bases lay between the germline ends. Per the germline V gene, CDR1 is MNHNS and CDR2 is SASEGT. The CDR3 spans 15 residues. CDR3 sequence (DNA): TGTGCCAGCAGTGAAGCGGCGGGGTTAGAACAGCCCCAGCATTTT. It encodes CASSEAAGLEQPQHF.

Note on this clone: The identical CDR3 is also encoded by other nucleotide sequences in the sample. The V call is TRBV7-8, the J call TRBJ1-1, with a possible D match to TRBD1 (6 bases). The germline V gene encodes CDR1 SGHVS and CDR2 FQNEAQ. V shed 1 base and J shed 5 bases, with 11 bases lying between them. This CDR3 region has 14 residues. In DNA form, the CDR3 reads TGTGCCAGCAGCTTAGAGGGGGTAGGGACTGAAGCTTTCTTT. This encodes CASSLEGVGTEAFF.

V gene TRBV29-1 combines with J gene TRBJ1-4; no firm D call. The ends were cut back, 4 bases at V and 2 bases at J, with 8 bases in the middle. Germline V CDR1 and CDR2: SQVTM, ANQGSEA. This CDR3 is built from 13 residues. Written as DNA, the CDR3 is TGCAGCGTTGTCTCTTCGACTAATGAAAAACTGTTTTTT. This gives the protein CSVVSSTNEKLFF.

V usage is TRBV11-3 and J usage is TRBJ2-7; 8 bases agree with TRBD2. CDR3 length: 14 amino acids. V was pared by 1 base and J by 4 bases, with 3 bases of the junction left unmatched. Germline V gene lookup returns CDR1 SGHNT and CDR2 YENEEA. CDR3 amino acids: CASSLAGGGYEQYF. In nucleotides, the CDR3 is TGTGCCAGCAGCTTAGCGGGCGGGGGGTACGAGCAGTACTTC.

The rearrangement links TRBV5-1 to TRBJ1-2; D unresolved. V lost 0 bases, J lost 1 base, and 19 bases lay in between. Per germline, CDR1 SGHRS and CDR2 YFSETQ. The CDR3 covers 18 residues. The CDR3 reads CASSLANGNVVVNYGYTF. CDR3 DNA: TGCGCCAGCAGCTTGGCCAACGGGAACGTCGTCGTTAACTATGGCTACACCTTC.

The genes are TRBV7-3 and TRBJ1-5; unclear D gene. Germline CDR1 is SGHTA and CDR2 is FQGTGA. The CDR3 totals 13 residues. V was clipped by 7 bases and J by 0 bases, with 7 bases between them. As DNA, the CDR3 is TGTGCCAGCAAATCCCTTAGCAATCAGCCCCAGCATTTT. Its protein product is CASKSLSNQPQHF.

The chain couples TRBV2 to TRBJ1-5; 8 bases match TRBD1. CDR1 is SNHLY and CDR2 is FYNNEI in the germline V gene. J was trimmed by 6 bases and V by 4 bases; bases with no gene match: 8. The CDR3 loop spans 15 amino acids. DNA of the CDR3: TGTGCCAGCAGTGTTGAGTGGACAGGGCGTCAGCCCCAGCATTTT. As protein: CASSVEWTGRQPQHF.

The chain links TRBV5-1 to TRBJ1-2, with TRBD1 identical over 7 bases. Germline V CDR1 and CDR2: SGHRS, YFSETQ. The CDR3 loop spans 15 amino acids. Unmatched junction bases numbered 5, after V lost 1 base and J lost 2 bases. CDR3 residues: CASSLITGANYGYTF. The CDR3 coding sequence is TGCGCCAGCAGCTTGATCACAGGGGCGAACTATGGCTACACCTTC.

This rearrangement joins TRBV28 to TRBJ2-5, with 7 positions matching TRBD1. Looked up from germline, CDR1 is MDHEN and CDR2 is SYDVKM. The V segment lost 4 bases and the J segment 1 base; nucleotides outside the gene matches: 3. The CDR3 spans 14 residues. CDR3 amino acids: CASSWGQLQETQYF. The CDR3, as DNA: TGTGCCAGCAGTTGGGGACAGCTCCAAGAGACCCAGTACTTC.

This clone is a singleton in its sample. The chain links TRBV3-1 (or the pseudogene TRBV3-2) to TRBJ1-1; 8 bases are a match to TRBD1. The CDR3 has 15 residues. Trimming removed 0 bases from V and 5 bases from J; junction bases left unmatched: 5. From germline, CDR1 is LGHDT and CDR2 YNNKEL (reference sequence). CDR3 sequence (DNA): TGTGCCAGCAGCCAAGAGACAGGGGTAGGGACTGAAGCTTTCTTT. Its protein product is CASSQETGVGTEAFF.

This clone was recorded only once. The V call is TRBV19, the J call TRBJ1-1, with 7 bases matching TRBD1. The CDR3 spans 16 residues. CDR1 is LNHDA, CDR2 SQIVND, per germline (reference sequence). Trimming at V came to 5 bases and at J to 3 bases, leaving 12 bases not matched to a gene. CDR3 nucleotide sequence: TGTGCCAGTAGTGACGTCGTTAAAACAGGGGACACTGAAGCTTTCTTT. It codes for CASSDVVKTGDTEAFF.

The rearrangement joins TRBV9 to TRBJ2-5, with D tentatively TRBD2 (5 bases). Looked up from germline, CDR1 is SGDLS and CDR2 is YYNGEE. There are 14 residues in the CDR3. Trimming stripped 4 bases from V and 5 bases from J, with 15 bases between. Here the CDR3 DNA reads TGTGCCAGCAGCCCCACCGGGGAGAGGGAGACCCAGTACTTC. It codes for CASSPTGERETQYF.

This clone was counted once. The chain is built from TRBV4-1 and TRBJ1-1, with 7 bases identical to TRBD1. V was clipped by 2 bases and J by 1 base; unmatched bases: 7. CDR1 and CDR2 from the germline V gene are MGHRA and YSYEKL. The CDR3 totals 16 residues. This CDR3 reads CASSQPRTGRNTEAFF. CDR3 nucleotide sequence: TGCGCCAGCAGCCAACCCAGGACAGGCAGGAACACTGAAGCTTTCTTT.

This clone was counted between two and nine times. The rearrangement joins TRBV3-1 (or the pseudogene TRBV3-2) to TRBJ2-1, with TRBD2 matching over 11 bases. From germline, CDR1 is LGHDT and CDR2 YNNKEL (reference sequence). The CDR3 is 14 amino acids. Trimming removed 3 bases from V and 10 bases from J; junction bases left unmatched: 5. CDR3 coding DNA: TGTGCCAGCAGCCAGATAGCGGGGGGGAGAGAGCAGTTCTTC. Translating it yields CASSQIAGGREQFF.

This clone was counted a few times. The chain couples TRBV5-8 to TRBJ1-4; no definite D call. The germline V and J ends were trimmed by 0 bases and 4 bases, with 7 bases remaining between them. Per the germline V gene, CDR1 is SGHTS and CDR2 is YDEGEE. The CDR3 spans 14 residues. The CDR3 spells CASSLGQVNEKLFF. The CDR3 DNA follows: TGTGCCAGCAGCTTGGGGCAGGTTAATGAAAAACTGTTTTTT. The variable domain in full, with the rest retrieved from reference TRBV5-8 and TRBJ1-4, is EAGVTQSPTHLIKTRGQQATLRCSPISGHTSVYWYQQALGLGLQFLLWYDEGEERNRGNFPPRFSGRQFPNYSSELNVNALELEDSALYLCASSLGQVNEKLFFGSGTQLSVL.

Written as DNA, the CDR3 is TGTGCCGCCGGACTAGCCGAAGAGACCCAGTACTTC. Translated: CAAGLAEETQYF. The chain couples TRBV6-5 to TRBJ2-5; 8 bases agree with TRBD2. The CDR3 length is 12 residues. The V and J ends lost 11 bases and 3 bases, in that order; junction bases with no gene match: 5. Germline CDR1 MNHEY, CDR2 SVGAGI.

DNA of the CDR3: TGTGCCAGCAGCCCCTGGACTAGCGCCCTTAGCGGTGAGCAGTTCTTC. Its translation: CASSPWTSALSGEQFF. This chain joins TRBV7-6 and TRBJ2-1; 9 bases agree with TRBD2. The CDR3 sequence is 16 residues long. Per germline, CDR1 SGHVS and CDR2 FNYEAQ. V was clipped by 5 bases and J by 9 bases; unmatched bases: 14.

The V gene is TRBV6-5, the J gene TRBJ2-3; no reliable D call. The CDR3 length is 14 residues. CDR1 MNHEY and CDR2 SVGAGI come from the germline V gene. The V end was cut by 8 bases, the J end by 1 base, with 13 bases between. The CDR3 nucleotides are TGTGCCAGCGGCCTAGATCAAGGCACAGATACGCAGTATTTT. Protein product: CASGLDQGTDTQYF.

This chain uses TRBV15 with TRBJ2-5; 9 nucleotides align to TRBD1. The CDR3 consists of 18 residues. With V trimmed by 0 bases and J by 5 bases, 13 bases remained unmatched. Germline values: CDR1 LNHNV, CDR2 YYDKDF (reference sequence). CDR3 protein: CATSRDVNTGGAGETQYF. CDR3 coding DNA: TGTGCCACCAGCAGAGACGTCAATACAGGGGGCGCCGGGGAGACCCAGTACTTC.